This T cell receptor (beta chain) came from a study of cytomegalovirus exposure and HLA in healthy donors. Findings and limits, study-wide: With later analysis, a missense DCLRE1C variant became linked to TCR beta V- and J-gene trimming. Other equally common chains were less clonally expanded than HLA-associated TCR beta chains, a later analysis showed. Cytomegalovirus association was listed for 164 TCR beta chains.

Comments on this clone: The antigen remains undetermined.

Healthy donors of bone marrow made up the group. In the PCR, 60 Vbeta and 13 Jbeta primers were used. Repertoires were generated with immunoSEQ multiplex PCR, while TCRdb's copy carries only in-frame clones and drops some. The top ten clones hold 1.8% of a sample with 150,000 to 200,000 clones, roughly 73% of them seen once. The sequenced material came from PBMCs. The source is a woman between 25 and 40 years old in good health and CMV-seronegative.

The chain's CDR3 is CASSQQAAGTQYF. The CDR3, as DNA: TGTGCCAGCAGCCAACAAGCCGCGGGTACGCAGTATTTT. This chain uses TRBV14 with TRBJ2-3, with D tentatively TRBD2 (5 bases). Trimming removed 2 bases at V and 8 bases at J, with 11 bases between. The CDR3 loop spans 13 amino acids. Germline values: CDR1 SGHDN, CDR2 FVKESK. Looking up the rest from reference TRBV14 and TRBJ2-3 gives the full variable domain: EAGVTQFPSHSVIEKGQTVTLRCDPISGHDNLYWYRRVMGKEIKFLLHFVKESKQDESGMPNNRFLAERTGGTYSTLKVQPAELEDSGVYFCASSQQAAGTQYFGPGTRLTVL.